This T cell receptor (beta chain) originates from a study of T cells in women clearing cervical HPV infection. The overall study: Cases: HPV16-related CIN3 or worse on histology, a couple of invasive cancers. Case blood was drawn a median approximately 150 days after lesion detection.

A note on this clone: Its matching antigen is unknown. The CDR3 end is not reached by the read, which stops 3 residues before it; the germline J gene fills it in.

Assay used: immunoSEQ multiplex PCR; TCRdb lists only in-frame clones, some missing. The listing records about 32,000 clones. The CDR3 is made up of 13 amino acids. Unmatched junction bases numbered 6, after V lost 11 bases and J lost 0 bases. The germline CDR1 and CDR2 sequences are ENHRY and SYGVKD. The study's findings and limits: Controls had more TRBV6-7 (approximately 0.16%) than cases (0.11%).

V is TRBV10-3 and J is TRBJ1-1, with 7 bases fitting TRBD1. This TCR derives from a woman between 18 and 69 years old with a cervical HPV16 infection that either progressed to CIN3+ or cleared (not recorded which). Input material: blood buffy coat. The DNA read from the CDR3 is TGTGCCGGAGGGACAGAGATGAACACTGAA. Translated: CAGGTEMNTE. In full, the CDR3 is CAGGTEMNTEAFF.